This passage covers 22 T cell receptor beta chains from one sample sequenced in a study of regulatory T cells in long-lasting Graves disease (dated by TCRdb to the early 2020s). In light of the paper, this sample's time point label describes: persistent/refractory GD, antithyroid drugs over 5 years with positive TRAb. For both TCR sequencing and RNA sequencing, RNA was extracted from PBMCs in TRIzol. Library prep was done by multiplex PCR. This sample was sequenced with an Illumina HiSeq 4000. iRepertoire HTBI primers and Arm-PCR amplification of CDR3 regions were used to construct TCR beta libraries. The public sequencing data were trimmed at Q25 with fastp and processed into clonotypes with MiXCR by TCRdb, which kept only in-frame beta chains. All rows with the same CDR3 protein become a single entry with the most common DNA and genes. Here the sample has almost 350,000 distinct CDR3 sequences; around 20% occur a single time. Less than 35% of the sample is taken by the ten largest.

This specimen consisted of peripheral blood mononuclear cells (PBMCs), obtained when the disease was refractory, from a patient treated with antithyroid drugs. The receptors here all came from a female donor with Graves disease.

There are a few counts of this clonotype. The J gene is TRBJ1-3, the V gene TRBV20-1; 8 nucleotides line up with TRBD1. The J segment lost 0 bases and the V segment lost 1 base, leaving 5 bases of the junction unmatched. The CDR3 has 16 residues. Germline V CDR1 and CDR2: DFQATT, SNEGSKA (reference sequence). This chain's CDR3 is CSARGQGTPSGNTIYF. The CDR3 coding sequence is TGCAGTGCTAGAGGACAGGGGACCCCCTCTGGAAACACCATATATTTT.

Comment on this clonotype: This clone may be a read error of a much larger clone one base away. The rearrangement links TRBV7-2 to TRBJ1-6, with D maybe TRBD1 (5 bases). The CDR3 length is 16 residues. Germline V gene data show CDR1 as SGHTA and CDR2 as FQGNSA. As DNA, the CDR3 is TGTGCCAGCAGCAGCCCGCGGGACCGCTATAATCCACCCCTCCACTTT. This encodes CASSSPRDRYNPPLHF.

This rearrangement joins TRBV2 to TRBJ2-2; no clear D gene. Germline CDR1 reads SNHLY; CDR2 reads FYNNEI. The V gene lost 4 bases and the J gene lost 0 bases, with 12 bases spanning the gap. CDR3 length: 16 residues. The CDR3, as DNA: TGTGCCAGCAGTGTAAATTTACTCGCGAACACCGGGGAGCTGTTTTTT. It is translated as CASSVNLLANTGELFF.

V gene TRBV29-1 combines with J gene TRBJ2-3; D unclear. Germline CDR1 and CDR2: SQVTM and ANQGSEA. V was trimmed by 3 bases and J by 2 bases, leaving 12 bases between them. This CDR3 spans 14 amino acids. CDR3 region: CSVEKASHTDTQYF. CDR3 coding DNA: TGCAGCGTTGAGAAGGCCTCCCACACAGATACGCAGTATTTT.

This clonotype showed up just a few times. V and J are TRBV14 and TRBJ2-7, with 7 bases aligning to TRBD2. Germline CDR1 reads SGHDN; CDR2 reads FVKESK. V shed 4 bases and J 6 bases; nucleotides not matched to a gene: 12. This CDR3 contains 15 residues. For the CDR3, the DNA is TGTGCCAGCAGCCCCTCGGGCGGGAGCTCTTCCGAGCAGTACTTC. Protein product: CASSPSGGSSSEQYF. Full variable domain (outside the CDR3, taken from reference TRBV14 and TRBJ2-7): EAGVTQFPSHSVIEKGQTVTLRCDPISGHDNLYWYRRVMGKEIKFLLHFVKESKQDESGMPNNRFLAERTGGTYSTLKVQPAELEDSGVYFCASSPSGGSSSEQYFGPGTRLTVT.

V gene TRBV14 combines with J gene TRBJ1-5; maybe TRBD1 (6 bases). Per the germline V gene, CDR1 is SGHDN and CDR2 is FVKESK. The CDR3 is 15 residues long. V was pared by 3 bases and J by 2 bases, with 11 bases between. The chain's CDR3 is CASSQGGKGNQPQHF. CDR3 DNA: TGTGCCAGCAGCCAGGGGGGCAAGGGCAATCAGCCCCAGCATTTT.

This clonotype was picked up many times. V and J are TRBV20-1 and TRBJ2-7; TRBD2 aligns across 12 bases. The V and J ends lost 3 bases and 4 bases, in that order; junction bases with no gene match: 1. The CDR3 has 13 amino acids. CDR1 is DFQATT, CDR2 SNEGSKA, per germline (reference sequence). The CDR3 nucleotides are TGCAGTGCTAGGACTAGCGGGAGATACGAGCAGTACTTC. Translating it yields CSARTSGRYEQYF.

This clonotype appeared many times. This chain connects TRBV3-1 to TRBJ1-1; no reliable D call. The CDR3 totals 13 residues. Per germline, CDR1 LGHDT and CDR2 YNNKEL (reference sequence). The V gene lost 2 bases and the J gene lost 8 bases, with 12 bases spanning the gap. CDR3 in amino acids: CASSQQPRREAFF. CDR3 bases: TGTGCCAGCAGCCAACAACCCCGTCGGGAAGCTTTCTTT.

This clonotype appeared many times. The chain couples TRBV11-3 to TRBJ2-7, with D maybe TRBD1 (6 bases). V gave up 4 bases and J gave up 2 bases, with 12 bases separating them. The CDR3 spans 14 residues. Per germline, CDR1 SGHNT and CDR2 YENEEA. The CDR3 coding sequence is TGTGCCAGCAGCTCGAGACAGGAGCCCTACGAGCAGTACTTC. Encoded protein: CASSSRQEPYEQYF. The variable domain in full, with the rest retrieved from reference TRBV11-3 and TRBJ2-7, is EAGVVQSPRYKIIEKKQPVAFWCNPISGHNTLYWYLQNLGQGPELLIRYENEEAVDDSQLPKDRFSAERLKGVDSTLKIQPAELGDSAVYLCASSSRQEPYEQYFGPGTRLTVT.

This chain's CDR3 is CASSPGNVVSGTKNIQYF. DNA for the CDR3: TGTGCCAGCTCACCTGGAAATGTTGTCAGCGGGACCAAAAACATTCAGTACTTC. The V and J genes are TRBV18 and TRBJ2-4, with 7 bases identical to TRBD2. Germline loops: CDR1 KGHSH, CDR2 LQKENI. The CDR3 spans 18 residues. V lost 3 bases, J lost 2 bases, and 13 bases stayed unmatched.

This CDR3 reads CAIRDIDNSPLHF. The CDR3 coding sequence is TGTGCCATCAGGGACATTGATAATTCACCCCTCCACTTT. The chain has TRBV10-3 and TRBJ1-6; TRBD1 might be the D (5 bases). This CDR3 has 13 amino acids. Germline CDR1 and CDR2: ENHRY and SYGVKD. The germline V and J ends were trimmed by 6 bases and 5 bases, with 8 bases remaining between them.

This clonotype was picked up many times. The V gene is TRBV30, the J gene TRBJ2-7; the match to TRBD1 covers 7 bases. The CDR3 covers 15 residues. Per the germline V gene, CDR1 is GTSNPN and CDR2 is SVGIG (reference sequence). V was clipped by 4 bases and J by 0 bases; unmatched bases: 9. Here the CDR3 DNA reads TGTGCCTGGAATCCGGGACAGCCGAGCTCCTACGAGCAGTACTTC. Translation gives CAWNPGQPSSYEQYF.

This rearrangement joins TRBV30 to TRBJ2-2, with D perhaps TRBD1 or TRBD2 (6 bases each). This CDR3 region has 14 residues. Trimming cost V 3 bases and J 4 bases, with 12 bases left between them. Germline V gene lookup returns CDR1 GTSNPN and CDR2 SVGIG (reference sequence). The CDR3 reads CAWRVGGTTGELFF. CDR3 DNA: TGTGCCTGGAGGGTAGGGGGGACCACCGGGGAGCTGTTTTTT.

J is TRBJ2-5 and V is TRBV14; no definite D call. Near its end, the DNA agrees better with TRBJ2-1, so the J call may be wrong. CDR1 is SGHDN and CDR2 is FVKESK in the germline V gene. This CDR3 is built from 14 residues. CDR3 sequence reads: CASSQDLSRNEQFF. The CDR3 bases are TGTGCCAGCAGCCAAGATCTTTCGCGGAATGAGCAGTTCTTC.

The rearrangement joins TRBV5-5 to TRBJ1-6; TRBD1 matches 7 bases. Germline V lookup: CDR1 SGHKS, CDR2 YYEKEE (reference sequence). V was pared by 3 bases and J by 6 bases, with 9 bases of the junction left unmatched. The CDR3 runs 16 residues. The DNA of the CDR3 is TGTGCCAGCAGCTGGTACAGGGGAATTATTAATTCACCCCTCCACTTT. The encoded protein is CASSWYRGIINSPLHF.

On this clonotype itself: A read error is possible here, since a much larger clone lies one base away. The V gene is TRBV27, the J gene TRBJ1-2, with 7 bases aligning to TRBD1. Germline loops: CDR1 MNHEY, CDR2 SMNVEV (reference sequence). This CDR3 has 13 residues. Trimming cost V 7 bases and J 7 bases; bases outside gene matches: 9. Written as DNA, the CDR3 is TGTGCCAGCAATCCCGGGACAGTCGCTGGCTACACCTTC. It translates to CASNPGTVAGYTF.

This clonotype appeared many times. V is TRBV27 and J is TRBJ1-2; 9 bases fit TRBD1. Germline V gives CDR1 MNHEY, CDR2 SMNVEV (reference sequence). The CDR3 consists of 14 residues. V gave up 5 bases and J gave up 7 bases; unmatched junction bases: 8. CDR3 protein: CASSTYRGRGGYTF. CDR3 sequence (DNA): TGTGCCAGCAGTACCTACAGGGGGCGCGGTGGCTACACCTTC.

This clonotype came up many times. This chain joins TRBV11-1 and TRBJ2-5, with a weak D call TRBD2 (5 bases). Germline V CDR1 and CDR2: SGHAT, FQDESV (reference sequence). This CDR3 is 14 amino acids long. Between the trimmed V and J ends, which lost 1 base and 4 bases, there was a span of 10 bases. CDR3 bases: TGTGCCAGCAGCTTAGGGAGGAGTCGAGAGACCCAGTACTTC. It is translated as CASSLGRSRETQYF.

Ten or more counts support this clonotype. The J gene is TRBJ2-7, the V gene TRBV2; TRBD2 matches at 11 bases. Losses at the gene ends were 6 bases for V and 2 bases for J; bases not matched to a gene: 6. CDR1 is SNHLY and CDR2 is FYNNEI in the germline V gene. CDR3 size: 15 residues. CDR3 region: CASSALAGGTYEQYF. The CDR3 nucleotides read TGTGCCAGCAGCGCTCTAGCGGGAGGCACCTACGAGCAGTACTTC.

This clonotype occurred a few times. The chain joins TRBV27 to TRBJ1-2, with a tentative D call TRBD1 (5 bases). The CDR3 is 13 residues long. Trimming took off 7 bases at V and 6 bases at J, with 15 bases between the two ends. CDR1 and CDR2 (germline): MNHEY, SMNVEV (reference sequence). The CDR3: CASKLWGGDGYTF. In DNA form, the CDR3 reads TGTGCCAGCAAACTCTGGGGGGGAGATGGCTACACCTTC.

This clonotype was seen once. Relative to the germline gene, one junction end is altered; a read error may explain this. The V call is TRBV12-3 or TRBV12-4, the J call TRBJ2-7; D is undetermined. CDR3 length equals 15 residues. This CDR3 is CASSFLWGDSYEQHF. DNA of the CDR3: TGTGCCAGCAGTTTTTTGTGGGGTGATTCCTACGAGCAGCACTTC.

About this clonotype: A much larger clone lies a single base off, so this may be a read error. The chain uses TRBV11-3 and TRBJ2-2; D is perhaps TRBD2 (5 bases). The CDR3 is 16 residues long. The germline V gene encodes CDR1 SGHNT and CDR2 YENEEA. DNA of the CDR3: TGTGCCGGCAGCTCCCTGGACGGGACGAACACCGGGGAGCTGTTTTTT. Protein sequence: CAGSSLDGTNTGELFF.